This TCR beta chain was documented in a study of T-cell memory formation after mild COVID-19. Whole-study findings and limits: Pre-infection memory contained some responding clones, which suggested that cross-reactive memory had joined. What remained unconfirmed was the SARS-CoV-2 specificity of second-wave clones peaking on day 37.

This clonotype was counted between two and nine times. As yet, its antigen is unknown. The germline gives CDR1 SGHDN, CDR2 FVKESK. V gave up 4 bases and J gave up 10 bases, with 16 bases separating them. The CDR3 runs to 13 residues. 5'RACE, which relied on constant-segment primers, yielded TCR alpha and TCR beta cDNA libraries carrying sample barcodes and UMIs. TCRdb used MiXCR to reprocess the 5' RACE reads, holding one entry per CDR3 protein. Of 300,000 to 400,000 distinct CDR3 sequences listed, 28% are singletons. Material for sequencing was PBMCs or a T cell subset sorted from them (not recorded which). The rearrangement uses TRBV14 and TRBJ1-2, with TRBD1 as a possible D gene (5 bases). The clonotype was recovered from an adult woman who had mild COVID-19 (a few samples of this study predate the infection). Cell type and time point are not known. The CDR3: CASSPQSGTFYTF. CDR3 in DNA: TGTGCCAGCAGCCCCCAGTCTGGGACCTTCTACACCTTC. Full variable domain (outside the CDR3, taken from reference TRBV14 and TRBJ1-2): EAGVTQFPSHSVIEKGQTVTLRCDPISGHDNLYWYRRVMGKEIKFLLHFVKESKQDESGMPNNRFLAERTGGTYSTLKVQPAELEDSGVYFCASSPQSGTFYTFGSGTRLTVV.